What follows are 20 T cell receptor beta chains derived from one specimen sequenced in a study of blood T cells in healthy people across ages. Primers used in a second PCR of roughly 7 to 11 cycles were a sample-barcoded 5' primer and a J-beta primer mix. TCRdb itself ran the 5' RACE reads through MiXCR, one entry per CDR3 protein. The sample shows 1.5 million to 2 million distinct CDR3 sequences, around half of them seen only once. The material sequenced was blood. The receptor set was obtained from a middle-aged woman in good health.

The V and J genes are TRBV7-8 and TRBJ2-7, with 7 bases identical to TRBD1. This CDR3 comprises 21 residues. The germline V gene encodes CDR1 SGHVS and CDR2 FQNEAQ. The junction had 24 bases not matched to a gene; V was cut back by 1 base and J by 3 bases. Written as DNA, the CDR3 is TGTGCCAGCAGCTTAGTTCTTCGGGACAGCAGCAACCAAAGGAAGTTCTACGAGCAGTACTTC. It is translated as CASSLVLRDSSNQRKFYEQYF.

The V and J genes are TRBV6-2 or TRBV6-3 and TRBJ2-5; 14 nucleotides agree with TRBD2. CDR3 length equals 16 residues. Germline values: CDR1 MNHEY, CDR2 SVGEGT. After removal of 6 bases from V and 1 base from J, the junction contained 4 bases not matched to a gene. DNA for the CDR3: TGTGCCAGCAGCCGGACTAGCGGGGGGACCCAAGAGACCCAGTACTTC. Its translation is CASSRTSGGTQETQYF.

CDR3 coding DNA: TGCAGTGCTTCCTCCAGGGGCGGTGAAGCTTTCTTT. Amino acid sequence: CSASSRGGEAFF. The chain joins TRBV20-1 to TRBJ1-1; a possible D gene is TRBD1 (6 bases). CDR3 length: 12 residues. From germline, CDR1 is DFQATT and CDR2 SNEGSKA (reference sequence). V shed 5 bases and J shed 7 bases, with 14 bases lying between them.

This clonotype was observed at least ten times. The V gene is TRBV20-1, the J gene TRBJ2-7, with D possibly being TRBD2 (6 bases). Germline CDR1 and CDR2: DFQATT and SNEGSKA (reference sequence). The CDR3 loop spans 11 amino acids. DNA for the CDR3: TGCAGCGCGCTGGGGGGCTACGAGCAGTACTTC. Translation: CSALGGYEQYF.

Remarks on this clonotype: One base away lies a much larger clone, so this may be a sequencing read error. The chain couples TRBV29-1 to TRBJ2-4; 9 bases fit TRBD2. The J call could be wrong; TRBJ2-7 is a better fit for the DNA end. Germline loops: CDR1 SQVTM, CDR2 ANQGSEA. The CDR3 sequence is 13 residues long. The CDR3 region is CGVEAAGGYEQYF. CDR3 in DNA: TGCGGCGTTGAGGCAGCGGGGGGTTACGAGCAGTACTTC.

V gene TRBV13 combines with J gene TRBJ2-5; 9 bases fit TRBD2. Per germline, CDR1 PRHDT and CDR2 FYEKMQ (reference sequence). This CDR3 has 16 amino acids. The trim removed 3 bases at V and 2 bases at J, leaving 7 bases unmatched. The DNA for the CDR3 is TGTGCCAGCAGCTTCCGTGCTAGCGGGGCGCAAGAGACCCAGTACTTC. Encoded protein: CASSFRASGAQETQYF.

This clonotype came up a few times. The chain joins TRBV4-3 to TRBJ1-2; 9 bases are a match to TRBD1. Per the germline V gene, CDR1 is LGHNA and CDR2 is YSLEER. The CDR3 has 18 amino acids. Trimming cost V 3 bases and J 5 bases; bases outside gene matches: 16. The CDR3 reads CASSQRTGVIPLLYGYTF. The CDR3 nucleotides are TGCGCCAGCAGCCAGAGGACAGGGGTGATTCCCCTCCTTTATGGCTACACCTTC.

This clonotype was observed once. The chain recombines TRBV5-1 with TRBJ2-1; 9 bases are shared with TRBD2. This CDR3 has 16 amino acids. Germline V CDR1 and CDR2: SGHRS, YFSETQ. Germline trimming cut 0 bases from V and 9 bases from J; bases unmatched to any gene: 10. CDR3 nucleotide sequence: TGCGCCAGCAGCTTGGGGCTAGCGGGGAGGTCGGGTGAGCAGTTCTTC. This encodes CASSLGLAGRSGEQFF.

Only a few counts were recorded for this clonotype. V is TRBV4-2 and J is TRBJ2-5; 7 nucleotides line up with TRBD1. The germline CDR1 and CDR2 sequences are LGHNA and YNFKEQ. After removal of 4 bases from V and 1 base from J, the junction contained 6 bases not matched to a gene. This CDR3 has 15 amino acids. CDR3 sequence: CASSLRDRSQETQYF. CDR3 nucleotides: TGTGCCAGCAGCCTTCGGGACAGAAGCCAAGAGACCCAGTACTTC.

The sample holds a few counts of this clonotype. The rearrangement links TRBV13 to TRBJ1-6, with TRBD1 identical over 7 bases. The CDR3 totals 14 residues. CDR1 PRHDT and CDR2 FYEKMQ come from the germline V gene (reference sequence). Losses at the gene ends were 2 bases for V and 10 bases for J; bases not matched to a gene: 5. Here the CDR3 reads CASSLRGRGSPLHF. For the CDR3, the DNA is TGTGCCAGCAGCTTAAGGGGCAGGGGGTCACCCCTCCACTTT.

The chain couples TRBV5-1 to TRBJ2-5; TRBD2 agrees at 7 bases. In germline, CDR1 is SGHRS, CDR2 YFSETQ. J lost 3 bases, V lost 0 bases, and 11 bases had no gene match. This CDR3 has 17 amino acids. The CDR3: CASSLGVSAGAEETQYF. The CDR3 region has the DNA TGCGCCAGCAGCTTGGGTGTGTCGGCGGGAGCTGAAGAGACCCAGTACTTC. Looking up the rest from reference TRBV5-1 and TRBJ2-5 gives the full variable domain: KAGVTQTPRYLIKTRGQQVTLSCSPISGHRSVSWYQQTPGQGLQFLFEYFSETQRNKGNFPGRFSGRQFSNSRSEMNVSTLELGDSALYLCASSLGVSAGAEETQYFGPGTRLLVL.

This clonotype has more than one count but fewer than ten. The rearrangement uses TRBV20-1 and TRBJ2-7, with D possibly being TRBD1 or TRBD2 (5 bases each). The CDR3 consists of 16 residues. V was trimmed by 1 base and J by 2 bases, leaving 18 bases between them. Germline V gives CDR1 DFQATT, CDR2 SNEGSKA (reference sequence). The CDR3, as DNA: TGCAGTGCTAGAGTACGTCGTGGGGGTGCAACCTACGAGCAGTACTTC. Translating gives CSARVRRGGATYEQYF.

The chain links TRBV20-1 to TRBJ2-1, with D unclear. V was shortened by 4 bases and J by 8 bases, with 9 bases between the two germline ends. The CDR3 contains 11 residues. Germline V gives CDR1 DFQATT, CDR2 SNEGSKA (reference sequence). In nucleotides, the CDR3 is TGCAGTGCTATAAGAAACGATGAGCAGTTCTTC. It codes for CSAIRNDEQFF.

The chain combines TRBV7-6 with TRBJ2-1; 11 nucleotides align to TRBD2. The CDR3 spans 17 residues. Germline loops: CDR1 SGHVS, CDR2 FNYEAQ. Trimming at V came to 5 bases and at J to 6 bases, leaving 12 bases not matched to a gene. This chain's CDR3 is CASSLLTTSGGINEQFF. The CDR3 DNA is TGTGCCAGCAGCCTATTAACAACTAGCGGGGGAATCAATGAGCAGTTCTTC.

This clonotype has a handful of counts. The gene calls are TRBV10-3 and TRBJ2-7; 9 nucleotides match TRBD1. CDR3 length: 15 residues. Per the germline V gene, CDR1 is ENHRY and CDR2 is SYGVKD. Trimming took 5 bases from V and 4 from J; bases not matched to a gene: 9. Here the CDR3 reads CAISLGQGIDYEQYF. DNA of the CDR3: TGTGCCATCAGTCTGGGACAGGGAATCGATTACGAGCAGTACTTC.

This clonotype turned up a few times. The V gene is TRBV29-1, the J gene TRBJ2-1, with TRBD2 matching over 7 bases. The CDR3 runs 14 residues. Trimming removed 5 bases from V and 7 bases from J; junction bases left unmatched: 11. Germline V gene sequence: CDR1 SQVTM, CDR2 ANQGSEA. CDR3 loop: CSVFTGGEGNEQFF. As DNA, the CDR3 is TGCAGCGTTTTCACGGGGGGAGAGGGTAATGAGCAGTTCTTC.

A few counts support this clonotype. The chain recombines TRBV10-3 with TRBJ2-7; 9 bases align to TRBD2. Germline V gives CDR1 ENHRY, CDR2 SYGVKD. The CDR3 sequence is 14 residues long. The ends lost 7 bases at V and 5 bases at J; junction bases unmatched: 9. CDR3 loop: CAIIDSGGEDEQYF. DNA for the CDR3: TGTGCCATCATTGATAGCGGGGGCGAGGACGAGCAGTACTTC.

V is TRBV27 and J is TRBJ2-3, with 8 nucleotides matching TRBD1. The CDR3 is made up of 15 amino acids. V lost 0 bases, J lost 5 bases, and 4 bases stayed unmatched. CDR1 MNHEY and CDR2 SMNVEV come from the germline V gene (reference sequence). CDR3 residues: CASSLSRTGLDTQYF. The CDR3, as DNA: TGTGCCAGCAGTTTATCGCGGACAGGGTTAGATACGCAGTATTTT.

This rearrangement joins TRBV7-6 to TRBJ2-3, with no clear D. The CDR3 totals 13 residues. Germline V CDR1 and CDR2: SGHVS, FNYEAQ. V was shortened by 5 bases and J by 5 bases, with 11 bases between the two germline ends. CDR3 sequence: CASSGSNLDTQYF. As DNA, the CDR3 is TGTGCCAGCAGCGGGTCCAACCTAGATACGCAGTATTTT.

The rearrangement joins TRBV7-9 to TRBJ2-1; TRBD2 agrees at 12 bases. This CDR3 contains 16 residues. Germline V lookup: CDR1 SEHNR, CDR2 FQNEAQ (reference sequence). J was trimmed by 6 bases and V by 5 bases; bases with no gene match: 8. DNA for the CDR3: TGTGCCAGCAGCGCAGCTAGCGGGGGGGCCTTCAATGAGCAGTTCTTC. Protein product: CASSAASGGAFNEQFF. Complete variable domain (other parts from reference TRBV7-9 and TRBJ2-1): DTGVSQNPRHKITKRGQNVTFRCDPISEHNRLYWYRQTLGQGPEFLTYFQNEAQLEKSRLLSDRFSAERPKGSFSTLEIQRTEQGDSAMYLCASSAASGGAFNEQFFGPGTRLTVL.